These 4 T cell receptor beta chains originate from one sample sequenced in a study of vaccination effects on CD4 cells after COVID-19. Investigators separated out CD4+ T cells once 9 to 11 days of culture had passed. Profiled with immunoSEQ multiplex PCR; TCRdb holds only in-frame clones, not every one. The profile covers over 45,000 clones, with about 80% appearing a single time and 3% to 3.5% taken by the ten largest. These TCRs' antigens remain unknown. The material was CD4+ T cells from PBMCs cultured without peptide, obtained before COVID-19 vaccination. Every receptor here comes from a human donor who received a COVID-19 vaccine.

The chain is built from TRBV18 and TRBJ2-7; 7 nucleotides match TRBD1. Germline V gene sequence: CDR1 KGHSH, CDR2 LQKENI. J lost 3 bases, V lost 3 bases, and 5 bases had no gene match. The CDR3 loop spans 14 amino acids. Written as DNA, the CDR3 is TGTGCCAGCTCACCTGCCCGGGACAGCTACGAGCAGTACGTC. Protein product: CASSPARDSYEQYV.

The chain couples TRBV5-1 to TRBJ1-1; 11 nucleotides align to TRBD1. Germline V gene sequence: CDR1 SGHRS, CDR2 YFSETQ. With 4 bases clipped from V and 4 bases from J, the junction kept 3 bases outside the gene matches. This CDR3 contains 14 residues. Written as DNA, the CDR3 is TGCGCCAGCAGCGGACAGGGGGCGTCCACTGAAGCTTTCTTT. This translates into CASSGQGASTEAFF.

The chain has TRBV29-1 and TRBJ1-2; 10 bases match TRBD1. Germline V gene lookup returns CDR1 SQVTM and CDR2 ANQGSEA. V lost 4 bases, J lost 8 bases, and 1 base stayed unmatched. This CDR3 comprises 11 residues. In DNA form, the CDR3 reads TGCAGCGTTGGGACAGGGGGAGGCTACACCTTC. This encodes CSVGTGGGYTF.

This chain connects TRBV24-1 to TRBJ2-3; TRBD1 agrees at 9 bases. CDR1 is KGHDR, CDR2 SFDVKD, per germline. The CDR3 covers 14 residues. J lost 1 base, V lost 9 bases, and 4 bases had no gene match. The CDR3 sequence is CATGGTGRTDTQYF. The CDR3 nucleotides read TGTGCCACCGGGGGGACAGGGCGCACAGATACGCAGTATTTT.